The rows below give T cell receptor beta chains drawn from one sample of a study of cytomegalovirus exposure and HLA in healthy donors. Generated by immunoSEQ multiplex PCR, the TCRdb table keeps only in-frame clones and is missing some. There are approximately 160,000 clones in the sample; 75% occur only once, and over 4.5% lies in the top ten. The sequenced sample was PBMCs. The receptors here all came from a male donor in good health and CMV-seronegative. Both conserved end residues are part of each CDR3.

>TRBV19|TRBJ2-7
CASSAGEYEQYF
>TRBV2|TRBJ1-1
CASWKQGGTEAFF
>TRBV7-8|TRBJ2-5
CASSPPGLQETQYF
>TRBV7-9|TRBJ2-5
CASSPPTFQETQYF
>TRBV30|TRBJ1-2
CAWSVRPGGYGYTF
>TRBV12-5|TRBJ2-3
CASELRETDTQYF
>TRBV18|TRBJ1-4
CASSPGQGNEKLFF
>TRBV6-6|TRBJ2-7
CASTESSYEQYF
>TRBV7-3|TRBJ1-4
CASSTTGATNEKLFF
>TRBV5-1|TRBJ1-1
CASSGQGPNTEAFF
>TRBV2|TRBJ2-7
CASRRDSPYEQYF
>TRBV7-8|TRBJ2-3
CASRPRLAGGHDTQYF
>TRBV4-1|TRBJ2-7
CASSPWTSGSRREQYF
>TRBV27|TRBJ1-5
CASSSGGGLNQPQHF
>TRBV6-4|TRBJ1-5
CASSDSTENQPQHF
>TRBV7-6|TRBJ2-3
CASSLVGNQDTQYF
>TRBV4-3|TRBJ2-1
CASSQGLLAGGYEQFF
>TRBV18|TRBJ1-4
CASSPGGVTGGEKLFF
>TRBV27|NA
CASYSVGYEQYF
>TRBV19|TRBJ1-2
CASSPGMGGLYGYTF
>TRBV4-2|TRBJ2-5
CASSHPSGLQPETQYF
>TRBV15|TRBJ1-5
CATSLPAGYNQPQHF
>TRBV27|TRBJ2-5
CASRQWGGETQYF
>TRBV4-1|TRBJ2-7
CASSQANRGHNEQYF
>TRBV5-1|TRBJ2-1
CASSLGTSGNNEQFF
>TRBV5-1|TRBJ2-1
CASSLVEIAGARNEQFF
>TRBV27|TRBJ2-7
CASSQISGTRSYEQYF